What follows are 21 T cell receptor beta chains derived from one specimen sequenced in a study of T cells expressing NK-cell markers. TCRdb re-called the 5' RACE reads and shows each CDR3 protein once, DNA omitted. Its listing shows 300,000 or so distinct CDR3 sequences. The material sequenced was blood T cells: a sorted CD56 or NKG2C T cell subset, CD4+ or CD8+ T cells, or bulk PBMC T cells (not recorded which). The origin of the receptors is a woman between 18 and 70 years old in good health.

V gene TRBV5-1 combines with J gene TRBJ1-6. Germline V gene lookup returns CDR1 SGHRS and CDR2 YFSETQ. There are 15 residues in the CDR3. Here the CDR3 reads CASSQGLSYNSPLHF.

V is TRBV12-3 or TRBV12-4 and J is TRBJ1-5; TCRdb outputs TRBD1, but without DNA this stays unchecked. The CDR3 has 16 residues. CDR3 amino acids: CASTPRAGQPHQPQHF.

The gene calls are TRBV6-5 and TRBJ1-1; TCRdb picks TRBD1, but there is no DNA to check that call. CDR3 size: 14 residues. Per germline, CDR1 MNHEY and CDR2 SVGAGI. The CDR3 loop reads CASSYPGGVTEAFF.

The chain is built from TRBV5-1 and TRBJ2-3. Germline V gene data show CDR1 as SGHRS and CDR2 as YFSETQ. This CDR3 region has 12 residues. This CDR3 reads CASSLEIDTQYF.

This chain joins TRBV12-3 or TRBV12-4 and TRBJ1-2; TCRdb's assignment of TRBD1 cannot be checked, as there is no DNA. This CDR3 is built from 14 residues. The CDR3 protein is CASSPSTGGPGYTF.

CDR3 protein: CSARRLAGALEETQYF. The V gene is TRBV20-1, the J gene TRBJ2-5; TCRdb's assignment of TRBD2 cannot be checked, as there is no DNA. Germline V lookup: CDR1 DFQATT, CDR2 SNEGSKA (reference sequence). The CDR3 spans 16 residues.

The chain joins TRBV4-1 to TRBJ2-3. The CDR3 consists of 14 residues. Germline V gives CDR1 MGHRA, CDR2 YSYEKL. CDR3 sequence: CASSQDHSTDTQYF.

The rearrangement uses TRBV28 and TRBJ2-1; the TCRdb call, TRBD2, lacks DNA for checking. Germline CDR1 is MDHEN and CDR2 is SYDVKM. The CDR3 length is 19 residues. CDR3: CASSFETSGSSFSLNEQFF.

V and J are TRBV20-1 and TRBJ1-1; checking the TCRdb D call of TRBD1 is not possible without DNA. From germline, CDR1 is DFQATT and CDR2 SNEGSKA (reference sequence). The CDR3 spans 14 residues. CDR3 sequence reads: CSARGTGGSYEAFF.

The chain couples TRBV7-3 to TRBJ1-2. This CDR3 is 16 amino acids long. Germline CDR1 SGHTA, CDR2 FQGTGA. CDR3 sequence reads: CASSLNGGGDIGGYTF.

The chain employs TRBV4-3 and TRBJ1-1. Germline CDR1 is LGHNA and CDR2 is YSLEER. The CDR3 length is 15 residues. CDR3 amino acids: CASSQEGYSNTEAFF.

The CDR3 is CASRLAGGRKTQYF. The gene calls are TRBV6-1 and TRBJ2-5; the TRBD2 assignment by TCRdb is unverifiable without DNA. Germline values: CDR1 MNHNS, CDR2 SASEGT. The CDR3 length is 14 residues.

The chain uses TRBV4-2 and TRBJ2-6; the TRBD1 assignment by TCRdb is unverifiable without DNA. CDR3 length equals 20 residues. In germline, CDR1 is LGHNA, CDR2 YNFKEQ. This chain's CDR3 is CASSLSQVSLPLSGANVLTF.

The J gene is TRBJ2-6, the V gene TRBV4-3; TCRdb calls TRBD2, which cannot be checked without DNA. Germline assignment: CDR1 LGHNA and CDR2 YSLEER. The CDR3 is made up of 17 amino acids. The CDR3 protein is CASSLGRVSTGANVLTF.

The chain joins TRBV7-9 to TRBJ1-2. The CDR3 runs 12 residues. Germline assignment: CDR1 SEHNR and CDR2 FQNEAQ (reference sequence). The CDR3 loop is CASSYEAGGYTF.

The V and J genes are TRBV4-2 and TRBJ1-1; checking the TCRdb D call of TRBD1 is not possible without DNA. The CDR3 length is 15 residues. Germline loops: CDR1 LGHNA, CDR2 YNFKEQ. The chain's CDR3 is CASSQDTGLSTEAFF.

The chain's CDR3 is CSVELPGADTQYF. V gene TRBV29-1 combines with J gene TRBJ2-3; the TRBD1 assignment by TCRdb is unverifiable without DNA. The CDR3 sequence is 13 residues long. Per germline, CDR1 SQVTM and CDR2 ANQGSEA.

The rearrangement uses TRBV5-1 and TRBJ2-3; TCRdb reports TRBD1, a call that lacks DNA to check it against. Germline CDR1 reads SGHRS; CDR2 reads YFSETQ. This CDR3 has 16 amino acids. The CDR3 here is CASRRETGLSTDTQYF.

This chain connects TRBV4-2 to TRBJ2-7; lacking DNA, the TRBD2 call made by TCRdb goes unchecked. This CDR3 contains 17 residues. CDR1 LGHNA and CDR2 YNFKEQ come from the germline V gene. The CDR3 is CASSQRGTLAGSYEQYF.

The CDR3 is CASSRLAGHNEQFF. The chain links TRBV12-3 or TRBV12-4 to TRBJ2-1; the TCRdb call, TRBD2, lacks DNA for checking. The CDR3 runs 14 residues.

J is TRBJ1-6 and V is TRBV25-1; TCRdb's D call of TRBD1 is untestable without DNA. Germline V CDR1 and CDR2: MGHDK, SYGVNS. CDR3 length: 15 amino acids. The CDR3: CASSAHGGYNSPLHF.